Presented here are 22 T cell receptor beta chains from one specimen sequenced in a study of cytomegalovirus exposure and HLA in healthy donors. Repertoires were generated with immunoSEQ multiplex PCR, while TCRdb's copy carries only in-frame clones and drops some. Here the sample spans some 140,000 clones, less than 90% being singletons. Sequencing was done on a sample of PBMCs. These receptors all come from a man younger than 35 in good health and CMV-seropositive.

The chain recombines TRBV30 with TRBJ1-5; D not resolved. Germline values: CDR1 GTSNPN, CDR2 SVGIG (reference sequence). Between the trimmed V and J ends, which lost 2 bases and 1 base, there was a span of 9 bases. This CDR3 is 14 amino acids long. The DNA of the CDR3 is TGTGCCTGGAGTCCGGAGTGGAGCAATCAGCCCCAGCATTTT. This encodes CAWSPEWSNQPQHF.

The chain recombines TRBV6-1 with TRBJ2-5; 7 nucleotides line up with TRBD1. Per the germline V gene, CDR1 is MNHNS and CDR2 is SASEGT. With V trimmed by 6 bases and J by 5 bases, 3 bases remained unmatched. This CDR3 contains 12 residues. CDR3 residues: CASSMDRETQYF. The CDR3 DNA sequence: TGTGCCAGCAGCATGGACAGGGAGACCCAGTACTTC.

The rearrangement links TRBV2 to TRBJ1-1; 7 bases fit TRBD1. The CDR3 consists of 14 residues. Germline-derived CDR1 and CDR2 are SNHLY and FYNNEI. The V and J ends lost 10 bases and 5 bases, in that order; junction bases with no gene match: 13. In DNA form, the CDR3 reads TGTGCCACCGAACGGCGGGCAGGGGGGACTGAAGCTTTCTTT. Translation: CATERRAGGTEAFF.

This sequence joins TRBV5-4 and TRBJ1-2; TRBD1 matches 7 bases. CDR1 is SGHNT and CDR2 is YYREEE in the germline V gene (reference sequence). The CDR3 is 15 residues long. The V segment lost 4 bases and the J segment 3 bases; nucleotides outside the gene matches: 9. The CDR3 loop reads CASSNPTGNHYGYTF. The DNA for the CDR3 is TGTGCCAGCAGCAACCCGACAGGGAACCACTATGGCTACACCTTC.

This clone showed up just a few times. The chain carries TRBV5-1 and TRBJ1-6; D possibly corresponds to TRBD1 (5 bases). The germline V gene has CDR1 SGHRS and CDR2 YFSETQ. CDR3 length equals 13 residues. The ends were cut back, 0 bases at V and 15 bases at J, with 13 bases in the middle. DNA for the CDR3: TGCGCCAGCAGCTTGGCCGGACAATCTCTCCTCCACTTT. It yields the protein CASSLAGQSLLHF.

The V gene is TRBV4-1, the J gene TRBJ2-7; the match to TRBD1 covers 7 bases. The CDR3 consists of 14 residues. The germline CDR1 and CDR2 sequences are MGHRA and YSYEKL. J was trimmed by 2 bases and V by 4 bases; bases with no gene match: 5. CDR3 loop: CASSRDRDTYEQYF. CDR3 DNA: TGCGCCAGCAGCCGCGACAGGGACACCTACGAGCAGTACTTC.

V gene TRBV13 combines with J gene TRBJ2-3, with a possible D match to TRBD2 (6 bases). V dropped 2 bases and J dropped 11 bases, with 17 bases sitting between them. Germline CDR1 PRHDT, CDR2 FYEKMQ (reference sequence). The CDR3 is made up of 14 amino acids. CDR3 sequence (DNA): TGTGCCAGCAGCTTACCCCCCCAGCGGGTGGAGCAGTATTTT. Translation gives CASSLPPQRVEQYF.

This chain uses TRBV6-5 with TRBJ2-3, with TRBD2 matching 9 bases. V was clipped by 6 bases and J by 5 bases; unmatched bases: 6. Germline V gene data show CDR1 as MNHEY and CDR2 as SVGAGI. CDR3 length: 14 amino acids. CDR3 bases: TGTGCCAGCAGACAGCGGGGGGAGGAAGATACGCAGTATTTT. Amino acids: CASRQRGEEDTQYF.

The rearrangement joins TRBV18 to TRBJ2-2; D ambiguous. V was clipped by 3 bases and J by 0 bases, with 8 bases between them. The germline V gene has CDR1 KGHSH and CDR2 LQKENI. CDR3 size: 15 residues. The CDR3 region is CASSPTRPNTGELFF. Here the CDR3 DNA reads TGTGCCAGCTCACCCACACGCCCGAACACCGGGGAGCTGTTTTTT.

The rearrangement joins TRBV6-5 to TRBJ1-1, with 7 bases lining up with TRBD1. This CDR3 comprises 14 residues. V was clipped by 6 bases and J by 6 bases; unmatched bases: 10. In germline, CDR1 is MNHEY, CDR2 SVGAGI. CDR3 sequence: CASRPPQGPAEAFF. CDR3 nucleotide sequence: TGTGCCAGCAGGCCTCCACAGGGGCCGGCTGAAGCTTTCTTT.

V and J are TRBV5-6 and TRBJ2-1; 10 bases are shared with TRBD2. CDR1 is SGHDT, CDR2 YYEEEE, per germline. The CDR3 length is 15 residues. The ends lost 4 bases at V and 7 bases at J; junction bases unmatched: 8. The DNA for the CDR3 is TGTGCCAGCAGCCCGCTAGCGGGAGAAGGGAATGAGCAGTTCTTC. It is translated as CASSPLAGEGNEQFF.

The chain is built from TRBV27 and TRBJ2-7, with 7 nucleotides matching TRBD2. The CDR3 has 13 amino acids. From germline, CDR1 is MNHEY and CDR2 SMNVEV (reference sequence). Germline trimming cut 7 bases from V and 5 bases from J; bases unmatched to any gene: 8. CDR3 loop: CASIGGGVHEQYF. DNA for the CDR3: TGTGCCAGCATTGGGGGAGGGGTGCACGAGCAGTACTTC.

The rearrangement joins TRBV18 to TRBJ2-2; TRBD1 agrees at 11 bases. The length of the CDR3 is 18 residues. Looked up from germline, CDR1 is KGHSH and CDR2 is LQKENI. V shed 1 base, J shed 2 bases, and the junction held 6 bases outside the gene matches. CDR3 DNA: TGTGCCAGCTCACCACGACGGACAGGGGGCACCAACACCGGGGAGCTGTTTTTT. Amino acids: CASSPRRTGGTNTGELFF.

This sequence joins TRBV6-5 and TRBJ1-3; 7 nucleotides agree with TRBD1. Per germline, CDR1 MNHEY and CDR2 SVGAGI. Losses at the gene ends were 5 bases for V and 4 bases for J; bases not matched to a gene: 8. The CDR3 length is 15 residues. In DNA, the CDR3 is TGTGCCAGCAGTAAGCACCGGGACAGAGGAAACACCATATATTTT. Translated, it gives CASSKHRDRGNTIYF.

The chain couples TRBV5-1 to TRBJ1-2; 11 bases map to TRBD1. This CDR3 comprises 13 residues. J was trimmed by 5 bases and V by 4 bases; bases with no gene match: 1. Germline assignment: CDR1 SGHRS and CDR2 YFSETQ. The CDR3 loop reads CASSRDRGYGYTF. The CDR3 region has the DNA TGCGCCAGCAGCCGGGACAGGGGGTATGGCTACACCTTC.

This chain joins TRBV7-8 and TRBJ1-2; TRBD1 matches 11 bases. The CDR3 runs 15 residues. CDR1 and CDR2 from the germline V gene are SGHVS and FQNEAQ. Losses at the gene ends were 5 bases for V and 4 bases for J; bases not matched to a gene: 6. This CDR3 reads CASSPGTGGVYGYTF. CDR3 in DNA: TGTGCCAGCAGCCCAGGGACAGGGGGAGTCTATGGCTACACCTTC.

This clone showed up just a few times. The rearrangement links TRBV6-1 to TRBJ1-5, with D possibly matching TRBD1 (6 bases). Per germline, CDR1 MNHNS and CDR2 SASEGT. The V gene lost 4 bases and the J gene lost 5 bases, with 9 bases spanning the gap. This CDR3 contains 13 residues. The CDR3 region has the DNA TGTGCCAGCAGTGTGGACAGCTATCAGCCCCAGCATTTT. Its translation is CASSVDSYQPQHF.

Note on this clone: One end of the junction fails to match germline, which may point to a read error. The CDR3 reads CASSLALRVRSHNEQFF. CDR3 nucleotides: TGCGCCAGCAGCTTGGCCCTCCGGGTCCGCTCCCACAATGAGCAGTTCTTC. V usage is TRBV5-1 and J usage is TRBJ2-1; D remains ambiguous. Germline CDR1 SGHRS, CDR2 YFSETQ. The CDR3 contains 17 residues. Full variable domain (remainder filled in from reference TRBV5-1 and TRBJ2-1): KAGVTQTPRYLIKTRGQQVTLSCSPISGHRSVSWYQQTPGQGLQFLFEYFSETQRNKGNFPGRFSGRQFSNSRSEMNVSTLELGDSALYLCASSLALRVRSHNEQFFGPGTRLTVL.

This CDR3 reads CASSLRGQETQYF. The CDR3 nucleotides read TGTGCCAGCAGCCTCAGGGGGCAAGAGACCCAGTACTTC. The V and J genes are TRBV5-5 and TRBJ2-5, with 7 bases that match TRBD1. Per germline, CDR1 SGHKS and CDR2 YYEKEE (reference sequence). The CDR3 sequence is 13 residues long. V lost 4 bases and J lost 2; bases outside the gene matches: 2.

This rearrangement joins TRBV6-4 to TRBJ2-6; D unresolved. Germline CDR1 reads MRHNA; CDR2 reads SNTAGT. The CDR3 extends over 16 amino acids. The ends were cut back, 2 bases at V and 3 bases at J, with 11 bases in the middle. CDR3 protein: CASSDPRYGGANVLTF. In DNA, the CDR3 is TGTGCCAGCAGTGACCCCCGGTACGGTGGGGCCAACGTCCTGACTTTC.

CDR3 nucleotide sequence: TGTGCCTGGGCGCGGCGGGAGCGGGGGACCCAGTACTTC. Its translation: CAWARRERGTQYF. The V and J genes are TRBV30 and TRBJ2-5; the match to TRBD2 covers 7 bases. CDR3 length: 13 amino acids. Germline V gene sequence: CDR1 GTSNPN, CDR2 SVGIG (reference sequence). V was pared by 5 bases and J by 7 bases, with 10 bases of the junction left unmatched.

The rearrangement uses TRBV19 and TRBJ2-2; D perhaps matches TRBD2 (5 bases). The CDR3 runs 16 residues. Germline V gene lookup returns CDR1 LNHDA and CDR2 SQIVND (reference sequence). Trimming took 3 bases from V and 1 from J, leaving 12 bases between them. CDR3 residues: CASSILAGVNTGELFF. DNA for the CDR3: TGTGCCAGTAGTATTCTCGCCGGGGTGAACACCGGGGAGCTGTTTTTT.